This record covers a single T cell receptor beta chain. The target antigen is unknown. Generated by immunoSEQ multiplex PCR, the TCRdb table keeps only in-frame clones and is missing some. The sample has tens of thousands of clones; 88% are singletons. The CDR3 runs 17 residues. V lost 6 bases, J lost 3 bases, and 14 bases stayed unmatched. CDR1 is MDHEN, CDR2 SYDVKM, per germline. The source of the sample is a study of OX40 agonist ivuxolimab in advanced cancers. Study as a whole: Patients got intravenous ivuxolimab at 0.01 to 10 mg/kg every 2 weeks. People who had prior anti-PD-1, anti-PD-L1 or anti-CTLA-4 therapy could take part, and around 43% had some. Three patients got partial responses; one had hepatocellular carcinoma and two had cutaneous melanoma.

General observations from the study: Clonal expansion from baseline to week 6 occurred in both CD4+ and CD8+ T cells.

This TCR was recovered from an adult with an advanced solid tumor such as melanoma, head and neck, liver or kidney cancer. The V call is TRBV28, the J call TRBJ1-2; 9 nucleotides align to TRBD1. Here the sequenced sample was CD4+ or CD8+ T cells sorted from blood, taken in a trial of the OX40 agonist ivuxolimab. CDR3 in DNA: TGTGCCAGCAGCTCAATGGACAGGGGCGTTTTTGACTATGGCTACACCTTC. It is translated as CASSSMDRGVFDYGYTF.